This T cell receptor (beta chain) was sequenced during a study of blood T cell repertoires in COVID-19. Study in general: Samples came from the United States, Italy and Spain, spanning acute and convalescent COVID-19. Nucleic acid was either cDNA or gDNA, and it came from T cells, B-cell-depleted T cells, or PBMCs.

Germline V gene data show CDR1 as SGHRS and CDR2 as YFSETQ. Trimming took 4 bases from V and 7 from J; bases not matched to a gene: 4. The CDR3 loop spans 14 amino acids. In the authors' methods: The authors estimated nucleated cell counts from reference gene primer amplification. Data came from immunoSEQ multiplex PCR; TCRdb stores just in-frame clones and leaves some out. V and J calls and clone size follow that table, whereas D and trimming were derived from the DNA. Seen here are about 190,000 clones, about 85% observed once, and the top ten hold 2.1%. The sample taken for sequencing was peripheral blood. The rearrangement links TRBV5-1 to TRBJ1-6, with 8 bases identical to TRBD1. This TCR came from an older man with active or convalescent COVID-19. As DNA, the CDR3 is TGCGCCAGCAGCGGGGGACAGGACAATTCACCCCTCCACTTT. It specifies CASSGGQDNSPLHF.